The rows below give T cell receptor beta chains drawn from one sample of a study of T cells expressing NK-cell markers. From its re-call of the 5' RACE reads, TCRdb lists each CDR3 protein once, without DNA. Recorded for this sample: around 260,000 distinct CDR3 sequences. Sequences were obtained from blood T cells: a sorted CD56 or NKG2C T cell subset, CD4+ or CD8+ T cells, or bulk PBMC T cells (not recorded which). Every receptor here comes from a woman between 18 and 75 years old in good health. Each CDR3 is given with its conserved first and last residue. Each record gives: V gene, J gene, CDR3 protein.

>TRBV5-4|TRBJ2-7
CASSPAGTENYEQYF
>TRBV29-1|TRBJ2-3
CSVQRTPTDTQYF
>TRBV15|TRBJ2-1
CATSGGTSGYNEQFF
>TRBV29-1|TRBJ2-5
CSVGPTAEETQYF
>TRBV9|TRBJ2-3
CASSPTRAGTDTQYF
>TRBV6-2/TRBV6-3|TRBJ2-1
CASRRTSGLHNEQFF
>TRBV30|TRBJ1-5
CAWTRDSNGPQHF
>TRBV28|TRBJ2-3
CASSFRVVSDTQYF
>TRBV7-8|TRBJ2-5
CASTPGHQETQYF
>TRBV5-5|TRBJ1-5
CASSLRLGWNQPQHF
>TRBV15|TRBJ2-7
CATSRRSGRGDEQYF
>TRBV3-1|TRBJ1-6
CASNREGNSPLHF
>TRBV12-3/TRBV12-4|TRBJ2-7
CASSRTSGSRYEQYF
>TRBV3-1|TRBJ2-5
CASRHTLQETQYF
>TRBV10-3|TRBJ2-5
CAISGALGLADQETQYF
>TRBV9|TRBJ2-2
CASSVMGGELFF
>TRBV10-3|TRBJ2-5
CAISGGETQYF
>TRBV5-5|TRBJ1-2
CASSLQGSMGYTF
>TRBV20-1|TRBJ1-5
CSARSARDGHQPQHF
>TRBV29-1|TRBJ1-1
CSVLRTGTGEDTEAFF
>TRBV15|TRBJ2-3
CATSSGQGTSTDTQYF
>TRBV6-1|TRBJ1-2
CASSDHSNRGRGYTF
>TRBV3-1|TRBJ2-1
CASSHTSGGAFEQFF
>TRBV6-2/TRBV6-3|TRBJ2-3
CATTSTDTQYF
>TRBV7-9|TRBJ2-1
CASSTTSGRSYNEQFF
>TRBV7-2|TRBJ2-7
CASSYSGGGYEQYF
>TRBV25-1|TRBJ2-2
CASSWGDRNTGELFF
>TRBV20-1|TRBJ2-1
CSARDFGSSYNEQFF
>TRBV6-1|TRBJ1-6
CASSDPNSPLHF
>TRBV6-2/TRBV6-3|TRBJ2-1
CASSTPPLRGVSNEQFF
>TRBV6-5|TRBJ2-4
CASSSNAKNIQYF
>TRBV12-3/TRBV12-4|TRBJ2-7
CASSSLSGNRPYEQYF
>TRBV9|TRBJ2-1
CASTLTPAGGTYNEQFF
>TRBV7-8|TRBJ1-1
CASRSDRDTEAFF
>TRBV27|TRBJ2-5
CASSREQLETQYF
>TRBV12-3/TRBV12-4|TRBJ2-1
CASTQRTSGGNEQFF
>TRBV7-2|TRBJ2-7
CASSRTGVYEQYF
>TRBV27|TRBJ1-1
CASSIRTRTEAFF
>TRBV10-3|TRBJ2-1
CAINRQGGNNEQFF
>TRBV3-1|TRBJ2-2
CASSPRSGGTGELFF
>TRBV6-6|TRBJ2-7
CASSKTGTYEQYF
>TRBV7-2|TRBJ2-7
CASRTGTSGGYEQYF